This entry describes one T cell receptor (beta chain). This record belongs to a study of technical replicates of blood from several donors. Some clones are missing from TCRdb's copy, which holds only in-frame ones; the method was immunoSEQ multiplex PCR. The sample holds about 97,000 clones, approximately 94% seen once. This clonotype was sampled from a human donor in good health. Sequenced input: T cells isolated from PBMCs.

DNA of the CDR3: TGTGCCAGCAGCAAAGTTACCGGGACAACTTTCTTT. It specifies CASSKVTGTTFF. This rearrangement joins TRBV28 to TRBJ1-1, with TRBD1 as a possible D gene (6 bases). This CDR3 is built from 12 residues. Germline CDR1 and CDR2: MDHEN and SYDVKM. V lost 6 bases and J 12 bases, leaving 17 bases between the germline ends.